The 26 T cell receptor beta chains reported below all come from one sample, sequenced in a study of T-cell memory formation after mild COVID-19. Each CDR3 protein gets one entry after TCRdb re-called the 5' RACE reads with MiXCR. The sample carries 200,000 or so distinct CDR3 sequences, around 8.8% recorded once. What was sequenced was PBMCs or a T cell subset sorted from them (not recorded which). The receptors were gathered from a man between 18 and 35 years old who had mild COVID-19 (a few samples of this study predate the infection). Cell type and time point are not known.

This clonotype was seen only once. V gene TRBV11-1 combines with J gene TRBJ2-7, with a tentative D call TRBD2 (6 bases). Germline CDR1 SGHAT, CDR2 FQDESV (reference sequence). Trimming cost V 8 bases and J 3 bases, with 14 bases left between them. The CDR3 extends over 13 amino acids. The CDR3 DNA sequence: TGTGCCAGCGGATCCGGGACTTACTACGAGCAGTACGTC. Protein sequence: CASGSGTYYEQYV.

The chain couples TRBV21-1 to TRBJ2-5; whether TRBD2, the table's D call, matches the DNA was not checked. TRBV21-1 is marked as a pseudogene. The CDR3 runs to 16 residues. The CDR3 is CASSSRRKRGVETQYF. The CDR3 coding sequence is TGTGCCAGCAGCTCCCGGCGTAAGCGGGGGGTCGAGACCCAGTACTTC.

This clonotype was detected many times. The chain combines TRBV28 with TRBJ2-2; D not certain. Deletions cut 8 bases from V and 7 bases from J, with 17 bases between. The CDR3 length is 14 residues. Germline lookup yields CDR1 MDHEN and CDR2 SYDVKM. The CDR3 bases are TGTGCCAGCGAGCAGGTCCCGAGCAGCGGGGAGCTGTTTTTT. Its protein product is CASEQVPSSGELFF.

The gene calls are TRBV20-1 and TRBJ2-1; D remains ambiguous. The V gene lost 6 bases and the J gene lost 13 bases, with 19 bases spanning the gap. The CDR3 has 12 amino acids. From germline, CDR1 is DFQATT and CDR2 SNEGSKA (reference sequence). CDR3 sequence: CSARLRAISQFF. The CDR3 DNA reads TGCAGTGCGCGGCTCCGGGCCATTTCACAGTTCTTC.

This clonotype occurred many times. J is TRBJ2-7 and V is TRBV7-2; 10 bases are a match to TRBD1. The CDR3 has 13 residues. Germline loops: CDR1 SGHTA, CDR2 FQGNSA. The ends lost 6 bases at V and 7 bases at J; junction bases unmatched: 6. This chain's CDR3 is CASRGTGAREQYF. Here the CDR3 DNA reads TGTGCCAGCAGGGGGACAGGGGCCAGAGAGCAGTACTTC.

Many counts were recorded for this clonotype. The rearrangement uses TRBV29-1 and TRBJ2-7, with D possibly TRBD1 on 6 matching bases. The CDR3 loop spans 11 amino acids. Trimming stripped 4 bases from V and 2 bases from J, with 6 bases between. The germline CDR1 and CDR2 sequences are SQVTM and ANQGSEA. CDR3 amino acids: CSVGDTYEQYV. CDR3 bases: TGCAGCGTTGGGGACACCTACGAGCAGTACGTC.

This clonotype appeared a few times. One junction end does not reproduce the germline sequence, and a read error may be involved. The genes are TRBV7-3 and TRBJ1-2; 9 bases match TRBD1. CDR1 and CDR2 from the germline V gene are SGHTA and FQGTGA. CDR3 length equals 12 residues. The CDR3 protein is CASSPGQGSLLF. CDR3 in DNA: TGTGCCAGCAGTCCTGGACAGGGGAGCCTCCTCTTC.

This clonotype was counted only a few times. The V call is TRBV12-3 or TRBV12-4, the J call TRBJ1-2; the D is unclear. The CDR3 sequence is 15 residues long. V lost 6 bases, J lost 5 bases, and 19 bases lay in between. CDR3 nucleotide sequence: TGTGCCAGCAGAGATCTGAACGGACTATCATATGGCTACACCTTC. Its protein is CASRDLNGLSYGYTF.

This rearrangement joins TRBV7-2 to TRBJ2-7, with D tentatively TRBD1 (6 bases). The CDR3 spans 13 residues. Germline CDR1 reads SGHTA; CDR2 reads FQGNSA. Trimming stripped 3 bases from V and 3 bases from J, with 9 bases between. The DNA for the CDR3 is TGTGCCAGCAGCTTTGGGGGCGGCTACGAGCAGTACGTC. This sequence encodes CASSFGGGYEQYV.

This clonotype was found a few times. This chain connects TRBV5-1 to TRBJ1-1, with D possibly TRBD1 on 6 matching bases. Trimming removed 0 bases from V and 6 bases from J, with 18 bases in between. This CDR3 contains 16 residues. The germline V gene has CDR1 SGHRS and CDR2 YFSETQ. CDR3 in amino acids: CASSLDGQLTGAEAFF. The CDR3 region has the DNA TGCGCCAGCAGCTTGGATGGACAGTTGACCGGGGCTGAAGCTTTCTTT.

This clonotype was detected only a few times. The chain uses TRBV2 and TRBJ1-4, with D possibly being TRBD1 (6 bases). Germline V gene sequence: CDR1 SNHLY, CDR2 FYNNEI. The CDR3 is 14 residues long. The V and J ends lost 6 bases and 6 bases respectively, with 14 bases between them. The chain's CDR3 is CASRVGGADEKLFF. CDR3 sequence (DNA): TGTGCCAGCAGGGTGGGGGGGGCTGATGAAAAACTGTTTTTT.

The rearrangement joins TRBV4-2 to TRBJ1-1; D is uncertain. The CDR3 is 15 residues long. Germline lookup yields CDR1 LGHNA and CDR2 YNFKEQ. V was trimmed by 0 bases and J by 0 bases, leaving 8 bases between them. This CDR3 is CASSQEPQLNTEAFF. As DNA, the CDR3 is TGTGCCAGCAGCCAAGAACCTCAGCTGAACACTGAAGCTTTCTTT.

V and J are TRBV20-1 and TRBJ2-5, with 12 bases aligning to TRBD2. Per germline, CDR1 DFQATT and CDR2 SNEGSKA (reference sequence). V trimming: 0 bases; J trimming: 6 bases; junction bases outside the gene matches: 8. This CDR3 region has 16 residues. CDR3: CSARDPLAGGRKTQYF. Here the CDR3 DNA reads TGCAGTGCTAGAGATCCCCTAGCGGGGGGGCGTAAGACCCAGTACTTC.

A few counts support this clonotype. The V call is TRBV12-3 or TRBV12-4, the J call TRBJ1-2, with D unresolved. With 4 bases removed from V and 3 bases from J, the gap between germline ends came to 15 bases. The CDR3 sequence is 15 residues long. The CDR3 spells CASSSLVSHYYGYTF. DNA of the CDR3: TGTGCCAGCAGTTCCCTAGTTTCCCACTACTATGGCTACACCTTC.

The rearrangement links TRBV6-5 to TRBJ2-3; TRBD1 matches at 7 bases. CDR1 and CDR2 from the germline V gene are MNHEY and SVGAGI. J was trimmed by 1 base and V by 6 bases; bases with no gene match: 7. CDR3 size: 15 residues. CDR3 in amino acids: CASSRDRARTDTQYF. CDR3 bases: TGTGCCAGCAGCCGCGACAGGGCCCGCACAGATACGCAGTATTTT.

This clonotype turned up a few times. J is TRBJ1-1 and V is TRBV5-4; 7 bases match TRBD1. With 7 bases clipped from V and 0 bases from J, the junction kept 3 bases outside the gene matches. CDR3 size: 13 residues. Germline V CDR1 and CDR2: SGHNT, YYREEE (reference sequence). This chain's CDR3 is CASSGTVNTEAFF. CDR3 nucleotides: TGTGCCAGCTCCGGGACAGTGAACACTGAAGCTTTCTTT.

This clonotype was recorded a few times. The chain has TRBV12-3 or TRBV12-4 and TRBJ1-3; D is unresolved. Trimming took off 6 bases at V and 0 bases at J, with 9 bases between the two ends. CDR3 size: 14 residues. CDR3 in amino acids: CASSQTTSGNTIYF. In DNA, the CDR3 is TGTGCCAGCAGCCAGACGACCTCTGGAAACACCATATATTTT.

This chain links TRBV13 with TRBJ2-5; no definite D call. The length of the CDR3 is 14 residues. The ends were cut back, 5 bases at V and 2 bases at J, with 12 bases in the middle. The germline CDR1 and CDR2 sequences are PRHDT and FYEKMQ (reference sequence). The CDR3 region is CASSLRTEQETQYF. CDR3 coding DNA: TGTGCCAGCAGCCTTAGAACAGAGCAAGAGACCCAGTACTTC. Filled out from reference TRBV13 and TRBJ2-5, the complete variable domain reads AAGVIQSPRHLIKEKRETATLKCYPIPRHDTVYWYQQGPGQDPQFLISFYEKMQSDKGSIPDRFSAQQFSDYHSELNMSSLELGDSALYFCASSLRTEQETQYFGPGTRLLVL.

The V call is TRBV11-2, the J call TRBJ2-7, with TRBD1 matching over 7 bases. V shed 4 bases, J shed 1 base, and the junction held 4 bases outside the gene matches. The germline CDR1 and CDR2 sequences are SGHAT and FQNNGV. The CDR3 is 14 residues long. The CDR3 loop is CASSYGTESYEQYV. CDR3 bases: TGTGCCAGCAGCTACGGGACAGAGTCCTACGAGCAGTACGTC.

V usage is TRBV29-1 and J usage is TRBJ1-2; D is unclear. The CDR3 loop spans 11 amino acids. V lost 3 bases to trimming and J lost 5 bases, with 7 bases between them. Per the germline V gene, CDR1 is SQVTM and CDR2 is ANQGSEA. DNA of the CDR3: TGCAGCGTTGAGCGGCATTATGGCTACACCTTC. Its protein is CSVERHYGYTF.

Only a few counts were recorded for this clonotype. V is TRBV30 and J is TRBJ1-1; 7 bases agree with TRBD1. CDR1 is GTSNPN, CDR2 SVGIG, per germline (reference sequence). V shed 4 bases, J shed 1 base, and the junction held 9 bases outside the gene matches. The CDR3 has 15 residues. The CDR3 bases are TGTGCCTGGACCTTTATCCCAGGGGGGAACACTGAAGCTTTCTTT. Translating gives CAWTFIPGGNTEAFF.

This sequence joins TRBV4-2 and TRBJ2-5; 7 nucleotides agree with TRBD2. Looked up from germline, CDR1 is LGHNA and CDR2 is YNFKEQ. The CDR3 has 16 amino acids. Trimming removed 1 base from V and 1 base from J; junction bases left unmatched: 6. The CDR3 is CASSQVPGGGQETQYF. The CDR3 DNA reads TGTGCCAGCAGCCAAGTCCCGGGCGGGGGCCAAGAGACCCAGTACTTC.

Many counts were recorded for this clonotype. In nucleotides, the CDR3 is TGTGCCAGCAGCCTACAGGGCTATGAGCAGTTCTTC. Its protein is CASSLQGYEQFF. V usage is TRBV12-3 or TRBV12-4 and J usage is TRBJ2-1; weak D call: TRBD1 (6 bases). The CDR3 has 12 amino acids. With 6 bases removed from V and 8 bases from J, the gap between germline ends came to 11 bases.

This sequence joins TRBV11-3 and TRBJ2-7; unclear D gene. The CDR3 runs 13 residues. Trimming stripped 2 bases from V and 2 bases from J, with 7 bases between. Germline V gives CDR1 SGHNT, CDR2 YENEEA. The CDR3 reads CASSLRITYEQYV. The CDR3 DNA follows: TGTGCCAGCAGCTTAAGGATAACCTACGAGCAGTACGTC.

This clonotype was detected many times. The chain employs TRBV18 and TRBJ2-5; tentatively, D is TRBD1 or TRBD2 (5 bases each). This CDR3 contains 13 residues. CDR1 and CDR2 (germline): KGHSH, LQKENI. Trimming took 1 base from V and 5 from J, leaving 8 bases between them. The CDR3, as DNA: TGTGCCAGCTCACCACGGTGGGGGGAGACCCAGTACTTC. This translates into CASSPRWGETQYF.

V and J are TRBV18 and TRBJ1-2; D is uncertain. CDR3 length: 15 amino acids. Germline V CDR1 and CDR2: KGHSH, LQKENI. The V end lost 0 bases, the J end lost 4 bases, and 12 bases lay between the germline ends. Here the CDR3 reads CASSPPETAAYGYTF. In DNA, the CDR3 is TGTGCCAGCTCACCACCTGAAACAGCTGCCTATGGCTACACCTTC. The whole variable domain, remainder taken from reference TRBV18 and TRBJ1-2, is NAGVMQNPRHLVRRRGQEARLRCSPMKGHSHVYWYRQLPEEGLKFMVYLQKENIIDESGMPKERFSAEFPKEGPSILRIQQVVRGDSAAYFCASSPPETAAYGYTFGSGTRLTVV.